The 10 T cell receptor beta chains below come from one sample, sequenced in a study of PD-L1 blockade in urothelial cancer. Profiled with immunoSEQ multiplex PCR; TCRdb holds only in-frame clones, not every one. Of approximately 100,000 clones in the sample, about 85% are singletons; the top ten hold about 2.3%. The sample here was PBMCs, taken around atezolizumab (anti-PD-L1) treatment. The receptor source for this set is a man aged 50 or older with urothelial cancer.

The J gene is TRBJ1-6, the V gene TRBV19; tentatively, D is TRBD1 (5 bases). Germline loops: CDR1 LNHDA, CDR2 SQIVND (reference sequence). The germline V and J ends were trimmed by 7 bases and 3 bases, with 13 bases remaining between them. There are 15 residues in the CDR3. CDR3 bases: TGTGCCAGTAATTCAGGGAACGACTATAATTCACCCCTCCACTTT. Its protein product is CASNSGNDYNSPLHF.

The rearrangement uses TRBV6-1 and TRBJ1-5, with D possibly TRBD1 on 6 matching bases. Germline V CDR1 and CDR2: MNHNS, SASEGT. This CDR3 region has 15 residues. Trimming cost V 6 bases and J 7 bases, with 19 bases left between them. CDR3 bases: TGTGCCAGCAGCTCCCCGGGACAAAAAAGGCAGCCCCAGCATTTT. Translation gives CASSSPGQKRQPQHF.

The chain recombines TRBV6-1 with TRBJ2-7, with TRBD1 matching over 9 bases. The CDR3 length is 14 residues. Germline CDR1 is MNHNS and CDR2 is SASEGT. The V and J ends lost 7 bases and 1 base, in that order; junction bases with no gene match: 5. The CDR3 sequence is CASKRQGGSYEQYF. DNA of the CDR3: TGTGCCAGCAAGAGACAGGGGGGGTCCTACGAGCAGTACTTC.

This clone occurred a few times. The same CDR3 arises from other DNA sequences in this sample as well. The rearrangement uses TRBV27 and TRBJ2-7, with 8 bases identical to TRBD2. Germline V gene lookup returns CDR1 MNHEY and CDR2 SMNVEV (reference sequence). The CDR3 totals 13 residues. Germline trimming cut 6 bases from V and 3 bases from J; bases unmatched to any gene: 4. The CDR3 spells CASSLSGSYEQYF. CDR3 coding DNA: TGTGCCAGCAGCTTAAGCGGGAGCTACGAGCAGTACTTC.

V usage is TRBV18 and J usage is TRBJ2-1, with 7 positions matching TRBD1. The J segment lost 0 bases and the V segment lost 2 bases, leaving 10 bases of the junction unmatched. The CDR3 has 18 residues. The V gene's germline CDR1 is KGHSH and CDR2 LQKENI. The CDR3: CASSPFTPRTGSYNEQFF. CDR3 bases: TGTGCCAGCTCACCATTTACCCCCCGGACAGGCTCCTACAATGAGCAGTTCTTC.

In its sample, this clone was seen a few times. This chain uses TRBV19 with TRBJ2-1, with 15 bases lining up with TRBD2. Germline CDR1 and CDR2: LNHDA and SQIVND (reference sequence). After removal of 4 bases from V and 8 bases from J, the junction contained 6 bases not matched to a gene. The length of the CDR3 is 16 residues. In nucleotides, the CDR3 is TGTGCCAGTAGTAGCTGGACTAGCGGGAGGGAAGATGAGCAGTTCTTC. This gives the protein CASSSWTSGREDEQFF.

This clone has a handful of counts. The DNA for the CDR3 is TGTGCCGGTTCAGGGGTTATGAACACTGAAGCTTTCTTT. Translated: CAGSGVMNTEAFF. This chain links TRBV2 with TRBJ1-1; the D gene is possibly TRBD1 (6 bases). Between the trimmed V and J ends, which lost 11 bases and 0 bases, there was a span of 13 bases. Per the germline V gene, CDR1 is SNHLY and CDR2 is FYNNEI. The CDR3 contains 13 residues.

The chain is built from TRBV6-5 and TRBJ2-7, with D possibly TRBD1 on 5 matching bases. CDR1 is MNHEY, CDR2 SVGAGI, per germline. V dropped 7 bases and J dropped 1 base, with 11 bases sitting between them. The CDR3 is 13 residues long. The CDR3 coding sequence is TGTGCCAGCACCCCCCCAGGGTCCTACGAGCAGTACTTC. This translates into CASTPPGSYEQYF.

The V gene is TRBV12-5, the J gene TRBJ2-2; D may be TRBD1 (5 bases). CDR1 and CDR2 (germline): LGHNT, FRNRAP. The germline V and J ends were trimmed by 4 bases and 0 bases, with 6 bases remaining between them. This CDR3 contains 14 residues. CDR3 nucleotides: TGTGCTAGTGGTTGGGGCGCGAACACCGGGGAGCTGTTTTTT. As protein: CASGWGANTGELFF.

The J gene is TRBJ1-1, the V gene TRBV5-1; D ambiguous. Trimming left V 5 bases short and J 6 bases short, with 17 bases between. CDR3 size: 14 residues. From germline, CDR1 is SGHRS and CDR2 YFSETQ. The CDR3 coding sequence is TGCGCCAGCAGAGCGATAACAGCGGGCCCTGAAGCTTTCTTT. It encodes CASRAITAGPEAFF.